This TCR beta chain derives from a study of blood T cell repertoires in COVID-19. Study as a whole: Material from acute and convalescent COVID-19 was sourced from the United States, Italy and Spain. From T cells, B-cell-depleted T cells, or PBMCs came the material, which was cDNA or gDNA.

Original analysis: Reference gene primer amplification yielded estimated nucleated cell counts. The table came from immunoSEQ multiplex PCR; TCRdb's copy has only in-frame clones and leaves some out. That table supplies the V and J calls and clone size; D and trimming were determined from the DNA. This table holds 150,000 to 200,000 clones, 80% to 85% found once. The trim removed 4 bases at V and 3 bases at J, leaving 24 bases unmatched. The CDR3 extends over 21 amino acids. Germline CDR1 and CDR2: SGHRS and YFSETQ. This TCR came from a human donor with acute or convalescent COVID-19. The donor label of this sample is uncertain. The chain combines TRBV5-1 with TRBJ2-1, with TRBD2 identical over 8 bases. The sample consisted of peripheral blood. The CDR3 region is CASSAKRTGGPSRGVYNEQFF. In DNA, the CDR3 is TGCGCCAGCAGCGCGAAGAGAACGGGAGGGCCCTCAAGGGGGGTCTACAATGAGCAGTTCTTC.